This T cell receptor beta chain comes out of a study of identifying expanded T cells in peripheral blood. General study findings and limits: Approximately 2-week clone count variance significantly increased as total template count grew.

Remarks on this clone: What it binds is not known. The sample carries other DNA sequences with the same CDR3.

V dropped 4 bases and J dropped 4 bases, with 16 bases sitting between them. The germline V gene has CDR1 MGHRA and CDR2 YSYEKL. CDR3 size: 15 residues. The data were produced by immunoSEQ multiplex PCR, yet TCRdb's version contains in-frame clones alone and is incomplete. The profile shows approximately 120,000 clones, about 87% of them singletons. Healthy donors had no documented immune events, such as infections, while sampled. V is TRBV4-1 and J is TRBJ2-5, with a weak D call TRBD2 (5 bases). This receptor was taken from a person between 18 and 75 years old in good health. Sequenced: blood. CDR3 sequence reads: CASSPPTSGGETQYF. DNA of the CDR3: TGCGCCAGCAGCCCCCCGACCAGCGGAGGAGAGACCCAGTACTTC.